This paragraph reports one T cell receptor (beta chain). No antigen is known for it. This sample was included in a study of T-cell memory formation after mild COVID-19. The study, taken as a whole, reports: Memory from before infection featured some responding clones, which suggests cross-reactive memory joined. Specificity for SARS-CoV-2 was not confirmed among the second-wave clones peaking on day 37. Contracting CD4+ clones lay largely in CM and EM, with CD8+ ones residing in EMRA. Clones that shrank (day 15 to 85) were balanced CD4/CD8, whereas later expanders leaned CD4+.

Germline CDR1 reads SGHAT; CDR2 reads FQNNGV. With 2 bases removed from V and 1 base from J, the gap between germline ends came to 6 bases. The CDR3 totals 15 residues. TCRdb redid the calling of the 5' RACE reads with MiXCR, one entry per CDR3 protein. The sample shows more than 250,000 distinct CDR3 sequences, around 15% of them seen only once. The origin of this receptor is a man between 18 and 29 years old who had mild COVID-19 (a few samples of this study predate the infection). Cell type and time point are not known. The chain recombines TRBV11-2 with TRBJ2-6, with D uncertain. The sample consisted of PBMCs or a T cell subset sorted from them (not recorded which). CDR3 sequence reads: CASSLMKSGANVLTF. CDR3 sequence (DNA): TGTGCCAGCAGCTTAATGAAATCTGGGGCCAACGTCCTGACTTTC.